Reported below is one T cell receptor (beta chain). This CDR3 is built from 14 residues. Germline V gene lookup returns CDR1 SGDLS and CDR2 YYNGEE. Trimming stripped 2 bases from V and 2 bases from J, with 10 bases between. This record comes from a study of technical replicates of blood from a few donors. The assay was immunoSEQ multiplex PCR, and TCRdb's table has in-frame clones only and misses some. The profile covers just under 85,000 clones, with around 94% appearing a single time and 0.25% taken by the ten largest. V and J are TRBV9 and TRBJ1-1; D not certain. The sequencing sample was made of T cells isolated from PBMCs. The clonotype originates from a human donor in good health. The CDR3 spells CASSVLAVNTEAFF. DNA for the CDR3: TGTGCCAGCAGCGTTTTGGCGGTAAACACTGAAGCTTTCTTT.